Listed below are T cell receptor beta chains from one sample, sequenced in a study of CD8 T cells in ankylosing spondylitis. Using its own MiXCR run on the 5' RACE reads, TCRdb lists one record per CDR3 protein. The sample lists around 540,000 distinct CDR3 sequences, approximately 11% seen once, with around 7% in the top ten. Sequenced: blood, either unsorted or a sorted T cell fraction (not recorded which). All receptors come from a male donor with ankylosing spondylitis. Each CDR3 is given with its conserved first and last residue. Fields, in order: clone size, D gene, J gene, CDR3 length, V gene, CDR3 protein, CDR3 DNA. A D gene is named only where the DNA matches it firmly. Clone size is shown for a subset of rows, as once, few, many or a class of expanded clone.

size: many; D: TRBD1; J: TRBJ1-2; length: 18; V: TRBV5-1; CDR3: CASSLGFENRGRNYGYTF; DNA: TGCGCCAGCAGCTTGGGATTTGAGAACAGGGGCCGTAACTATGGCTACACCTTC
size: .; D: TRBD2; J: TRBJ2-1; length: 18; V: TRBV3-1; CDR3: CASQKRGLAGAGYNEQFF; DNA: TGTGCCAGCCAAAAGAGGGGACTAGCGGGAGCCGGATACAATGAGCAGTTCTTC
size: few; D: .; J: TRBJ2-7; length: 13; V: TRBV7-9; CDR3: CASSHRTRLEQYF; DNA: TGTGCCAGCAGCCACAGGACTCGTCTGGAGCAGTACTTC
size: few; D: .; J: TRBJ1-1; length: 14; V: TRBV7-2; CDR3: CASSLRGVGTEAFF; DNA: TGTGCCAGCAGCTTACGGGGCGTCGGCACTGAAGCTTTCTTT
size: .; D: .; J: TRBJ2-3; length: 13; V: TRBV20-1; CDR3: CSVNGGTADTQYF; DNA: TGCAGTGTTAACGGGGGAACGGCAGATACGCAGTATTTT
size: few; D: .; J: TRBJ2-3; length: 12; V: TRBV11-2; CDR3: CASSRSRDTQYF; DNA: TGTGCCAGCAGCCGTTCTAGGGATACGCAGTATTTT
size: few; D: TRBD1; J: TRBJ1-2; length: 16; V: TRBV5-6; CDR3: CASSLWGRQGIAGYTF; DNA: TGTGCCAGCAGCTTGTGGGGGAGACAGGGGATCGCTGGCTACACCTTC
size: .; D: TRBD1; J: TRBJ2-2; length: 18; V: TRBV9; CDR3: CASSVLRTGGDNTGELFF; DNA: TGTGCCAGCAGCGTACTAAGGACAGGGGGCGATAACACCGGGGAGCTGTTTTTT
size: many; D: TRBD2; J: TRBJ2-1; length: 14; V: TRBV6-2/TRBV6-3; CDR3: CASSGLAEYNEQFF; DNA: TGTGCCAGCAGCGGACTAGCGGAGTACAATGAGCAGTTCTTC
size: few; D: .; J: TRBJ1-5; length: 16; V: TRBV21-1; CDR3: CASSKDQGASNQPQHF; DNA: TGTGCCAGCAGCAAAGACCAGGGGGCAAGCAATCAGCCCCAGCATTTT
size: few; D: .; J: TRBJ2-2; length: 16; V: TRBV7-2; CDR3: CASSLVGGLNTGELFF; DNA: TGTGCCAGCAGCTTAGTTGGCGGGCTGAACACCGGGGAGCTGTTTTTT
size: .; D: TRBD1; J: TRBJ1-2; length: 14; V: TRBV27; CDR3: CASSVRGGPYGYTF; DNA: TGTGCCAGCAGCGTTAGAGGGGGCCCCTATGGCTACACCTTC
size: .; D: .; J: TRBJ1-6; length: 16; V: TRBV2; CDR3: CASSSSPSGNNSPLHF; DNA: TGTGCCAGCAGTTCTTCTCCCAGCGGTAATAATTCACCCCTCCACTTT
size: .; D: TRBD1; J: TRBJ1-1; length: 18; V: TRBV12-3/TRBV12-4; CDR3: CASSNESWRTGKNTEAFF; DNA: TGTGCCAGCAGTAACGAGAGTTGGCGGACAGGGAAGAACACTGAAGCTTTCTTT
size: .; D: .; J: TRBJ2-5; length: 15; V: TRBV5-6; CDR3: CASSLARGHQETQYF; DNA: TGTGCCAGCAGCTTGGCCCGGGGACACCAAGAGACCCAGTACTTC
size: .; D: .; J: TRBJ1-2; length: 13; V: TRBV4-1; CDR3: CASSHELLYGYTF; DNA: TGCGCCAGCAGCCACGAGTTGCTTTATGGCTACACCTTC